A selection of T cell receptor beta chains follows, all from one sample in a study of T cell changes during pregnancy in multiple sclerosis. Sequencing used immunoSEQ multiplex PCR; TCRdb keeps in-frame clones, though not all of them. The profile shows 130,000 or so clones, roughly 96% of them singletons. Sequencing used peripheral blood, obtained after pregnancy. The receptors stem from a female donor with multiple sclerosis, enrolled in a pregnancy study. Each CDR3 is given with its conserved first and last residue. The order of the fields is D gene, V gene, clone size, J gene, CDR3 protein, CDR3 DNA. D genes are given only for firm matches. Clone size appears in some rows only: once, few, many, or a class for an expanded clone.

TRBD1	TRBV15	.	TRBJ2-7	CATSRSPPTGKAEQYF	TGTGCCACCAGCAGATCCCCCCCGACAGGGAAGGCCGAGCAGTACTTC
.	TRBV6-5	.	TRBJ1-2	CASIPDRQNYGYTF	TGTGCCAGCATTCCCGACAGGCAAAACTATGGCTACACCTTC
TRBD2	TRBV5-6	.	TRBJ2-5	CASSLIGTSAYQETQYF	TGTGCCAGCAGCTTAATAGGGACTAGCGCATACCAAGAGACCCAGTACTTC
.	TRBV28	.	TRBJ1-4	CASSSTSRGGLGEKLFF	TGTGCCAGCAGTTCGACCTCAAGGGGGGGGCTTGGTGAAAAACTGTTTTTT
TRBD2	TRBV13	.	TRBJ2-7	CASRLAGGRGEQYF	TGTGCCAGCAGGCTAGCGGGAGGGCGAGGCGAGCAGTACTTC
.	TRBV7-6	once	TRBJ2-2	CASSLEAGPGPGELFF	TGTGCCAGCAGCTTAGAGGCGGGACCAGGCCCCGGGGAGCTGTTTTTT
.	TRBV27	.	TRBJ1-1	CASTQGWGEGTEAFF	TGTGCCAGCACCCAAGGTTGGGGGGAGGGCACTGAAGCTTTCTTT
TRBD1	TRBV11-2	.	TRBJ2-2	CASSFRQGPNTGELFF	TGTGCCAGCAGCTTTCGACAGGGTCCGAACACCGGGGAGCTGTTTTTT
TRBD2	TRBV7-2	.	TRBJ2-4	CASSFEREVRSIQYF	TGTGCCAGCAGCTTCGAGCGGGAGGTGAGGAGCATTCAGTACTTC
.	TRBV29-1	.	TRBJ1-2	CSVGAGDGYTF	TGCAGCGTTGGGGCAGGGGACGGCTACACCTTC
TRBD2	TRBV7-6	.	TRBJ2-7	CASSPQWEGSYEQYF	TGTGCCAGCAGCCCTCAGTGGGAGGGATCCTACGAGCAGTACTTC
.	TRBV11-1	.	TRBJ2-1	CASSRMPGVGHNEQFF	TGTGCCAGCAGCCGAATGCCAGGGGTAGGACACAATGAGCAGTTCTTC
.	TRBV21-1	.	TRBJ2-7	CASSKVASTYEQYF	TGTGCCAGCAGCAAAGTAGCTAGCACCTACGAGCAGTACTTC
.	TRBV20-1	.	TRBJ2-7	CSAGQSYEQYF	TGCAGTGCCGGACAGAGCTACGAGCAGTACTTC
TRBD2	TRBV9	.	TRBJ2-1	CASSPFLAGVVNEQFF	TGTGCCAGCAGCCCTTTCCTAGCGGGAGTAGTCAATGAGCAGTTCTTC
TRBD1	TRBV5-1	.	TRBJ2-1	CASSLVGRGRTYNEQFF	TGCGCCAGCAGCTTGGTGGGCAGGGGGCGAACCTACAATGAGCAGTTCTTC
TRBD1	TRBV6-5	.	TRBJ1-1	CASRHDRANTEAFF	TGTGCCAGCAGACATGACAGGGCCAACACTGAAGCTTTCTTT
TRBD1	TRBV19	.	TRBJ2-1	CASSIDVRDRGHNEQFF	TGTGCCAGTAGTATAGACGTCCGGGACAGGGGGCACAATGAGCAGTTCTTC
.	TRBV28	.	TRBJ2-4	CASSPPGRNIQYF	TGTGCCAGCAGCCCGCCGGGGAGGAACATTCAGTACTTC
.	TRBV7-6	.	TRBJ2-5	CASSAPYRLRRETQYF	TGTGCCAGCAGCGCCCCTTATCGGCTGCGGCGAGAGACCCAGTACTTC
TRBD1	TRBV9	.	TRBJ2-7	CASSRQGGYEQYF	TGTGCCAGCAGCAGACAGGGGGGATACGAGCAGTACTTC
.	TRBV18	.	TRBJ2-2	CPCTGELFF	TGTCCCTGCACCGGGGAGCTGTTTTTT
.	TRBV11-1	.	TRBJ2-5	CASSLEPTETQYF	TGTGCCAGCAGCTTAGAGCCCACAGAGACCCAGTACTTC
.	TRBV10-3	.	TRBJ1-3	CAISESNSGSGNTIYF	TGTGCCATCAGTGAGAGTAACTCTGGCTCTGGAAACACCATATATTTT
TRBD1	TRBV7-9	.	TRBJ2-7	CASSSLGLWDSLRDEQYF	TGTGCCAGCAGCTCTCTTGGACTCTGGGACAGCCTACGGGACGAGCAGTACTTC
TRBD2	TRBV6-5	.	TRBJ2-2	CASSYYLGRDTGELFF	TGTGCCAGCAGTTACTACTTGGGGAGGGACACCGGGGAGCTGTTTTTT
.	TRBV15	.	TRBJ2-3	CATSPGWAGGTDTQYF	TGTGCCACCAGCCCGGGGTGGGCCGGGGGCACAGATACGCAGTATTTT
TRBD1	TRBV30	.	TRBJ1-2	CAWIPGGFRVDYGYTF	TGTGCCTGGATTCCAGGGGGGTTCCGAGTGGACTATGGCTACACCTTC
.	TRBV28	.	TRBJ1-2	CASSLQGPDYGYTF	TGTGCCAGCAGCCTACAGGGTCCAGACTATGGCTACACCTTC
TRBD1	TRBV27	once	TRBJ2-7	CASSLGRGIYEQYF	TGTGCCAGCAGTTTGGGCAGGGGGATCTACGAGCAGTACTTC
TRBD2	TRBV14	.	TRBJ2-7	CASSPFGGLAGGPSEQYF	TGTGCCAGCAGCCCGTTCGGGGGGCTAGCGGGAGGGCCGAGTGAGCAGTACTTC
.	TRBV10-3	.	TRBJ2-7	CAINPDSSYEQYF	TGTGCCATCAACCCGGACAGCTCCTACGAGCAGTACTTC
.	TRBV15	.	TRBJ1-1	CATSRQGPHGTEAFF	TGTGCCACCAGCAGGCAGGGGCCACACGGGACTGAAGCTTTCTTT
TRBD2	TRBV7-7	.	TRBJ2-1	CASSLELAGGEQFF	TGTGCTAGCAGCTTAGAGCTAGCGGGAGGGGAGCAGTTCTTC
.	TRBV7-2	once	TRBJ2-7	CASSLGGTALYEQYF	TGTGCCAGCAGCTTAGGAGGGACTGCCTTATACGAGCAGTACTTC
.	TRBV5-1	.	TRBJ2-6	CASSLDRGLSGANVLTF	TGCGCCAGCAGCTTGGACAGGGGACTCTCTGGGGCCAACGTCCTGACTTTC
TRBD1	TRBV28	.	TRBJ1-1	CASSSLLDRGRKNAFF	TGTGCCAGCAGTTCCCTCTTGGACAGGGGGCGGAAAAACGCTTTCTTT
TRBD1	TRBV2	.	TRBJ2-7	CASSALDRVISEQYF	TGTGCCAGCAGTGCCCTGGACAGGGTGATAAGCGAGCAGTACTTC
TRBD2	TRBV27	.	TRBJ2-1	CASSFLAVSYNEQFF	TGTGCCAGCAGTTTCCTAGCGGTATCCTACAATGAGCAGTTCTTC
.	TRBV28	.	TRBJ2-7	CASSFLGKGDYEQYF	TGTGCCAGCAGTTTCCTAGGAAAAGGTGACTACGAGCAGTACTTC
.	TRBV7-2	.	TRBJ1-1	CASSLGVWGRDTEAFF	TGTGCCAGCAGCTTAGGGGTTTGGGGCAGGGACACTGAAGCTTTCTTT
TRBD1	TRBV5-1	.	TRBJ2-5	CASRTGGYQETQYF	TGCGCCAGCAGGACAGGGGGGTACCAAGAGACCCAGTACTTC
TRBD2	TRBV18	.	TRBJ2-7	CASSPKTSASAYEQYF	TGTGCCAGCTCACCGAAGACTAGCGCAAGTGCCTACGAGCAGTACTTC
.	TRBV5-1	.	TRBJ2-1	CASSFRLDLSHNEQFF	TGCGCCAGCAGCTTCAGACTAGACCTCTCCCATAATGAGCAGTTCTTC
TRBD1	TRBV19	.	TRBJ1-3	CASSIPTGAGNTIYF	TGTGCCAGTAGTATCCCGACAGGGGCTGGAAACACCATATATTTT
TRBD1	TRBV7-9	.	TRBJ2-7	CAGGGDRGYHEQYF	TGTGCCGGAGGAGGGGACAGGGGTTACCACGAGCAGTACTTC
TRBD1	TRBV18	.	TRBJ1-1	CASSRDRGLDTEAFF	TGTGCCAGCTCAAGGGACAGGGGGCTGGACACTGAAGCTTTCTTT
.	TRBV29-1	few	TRBJ1-1	CSVRREGQAFF	TGCAGCGTTAGAAGGGAGGGGCAAGCTTTCTTT
TRBD1	TRBV5-1	.	TRBJ1-5	CASRPEWDRNQPQHF	TGCGCCAGCAGGCCGGAGTGGGACAGAAATCAGCCCCAGCATTTT